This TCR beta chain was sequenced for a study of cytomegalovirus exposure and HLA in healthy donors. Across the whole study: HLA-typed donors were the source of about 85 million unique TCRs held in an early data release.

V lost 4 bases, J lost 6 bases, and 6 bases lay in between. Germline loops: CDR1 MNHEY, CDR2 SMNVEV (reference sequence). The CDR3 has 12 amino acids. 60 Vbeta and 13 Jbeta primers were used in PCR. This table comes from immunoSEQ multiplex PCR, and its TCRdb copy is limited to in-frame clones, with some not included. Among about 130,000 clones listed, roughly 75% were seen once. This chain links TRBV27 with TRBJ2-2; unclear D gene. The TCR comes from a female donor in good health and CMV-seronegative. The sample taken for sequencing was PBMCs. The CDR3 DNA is TGTGCCAGCAGTTCCTATTCCGGGGAGCTGTTTTTT. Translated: CASSSYSGELFF.